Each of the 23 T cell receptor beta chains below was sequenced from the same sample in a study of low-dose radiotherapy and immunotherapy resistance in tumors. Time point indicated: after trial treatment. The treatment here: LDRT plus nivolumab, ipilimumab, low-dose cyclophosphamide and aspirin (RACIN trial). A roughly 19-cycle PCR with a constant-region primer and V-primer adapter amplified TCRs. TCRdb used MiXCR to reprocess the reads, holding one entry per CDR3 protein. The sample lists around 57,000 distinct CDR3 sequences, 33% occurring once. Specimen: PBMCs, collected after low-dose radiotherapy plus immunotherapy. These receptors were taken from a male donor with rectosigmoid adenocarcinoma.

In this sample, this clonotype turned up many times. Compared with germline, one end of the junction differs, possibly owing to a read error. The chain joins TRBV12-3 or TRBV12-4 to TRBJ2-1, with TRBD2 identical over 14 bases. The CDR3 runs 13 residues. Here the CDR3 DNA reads TGTGCCAGCAGGCGCCCCGGGACTAGCGGGAGTAGGTTC. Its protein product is CASRRPGTSGSRF.

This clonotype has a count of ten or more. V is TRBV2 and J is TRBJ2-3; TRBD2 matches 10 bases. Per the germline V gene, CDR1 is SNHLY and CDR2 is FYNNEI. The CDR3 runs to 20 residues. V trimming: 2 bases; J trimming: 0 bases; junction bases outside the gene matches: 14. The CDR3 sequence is CASSEWASGGVGLSTDTQYF. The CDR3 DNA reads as TGTGCCAGCAGTGAATGGGCTAGCGGGGGTGTGGGCCTGAGCACAGATACGCAGTATTTT. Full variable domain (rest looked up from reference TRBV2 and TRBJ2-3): EPEVTQTPSHQVTQMGQEVILRCVPISNHLYFYWYRQILGQKVEFLVSFYNNEISEKSEIFDDQFSVERPDGSNFTLKIRSTKLEDSAMYFCASSEWASGGVGLSTDTQYFGPGTRLTVL.

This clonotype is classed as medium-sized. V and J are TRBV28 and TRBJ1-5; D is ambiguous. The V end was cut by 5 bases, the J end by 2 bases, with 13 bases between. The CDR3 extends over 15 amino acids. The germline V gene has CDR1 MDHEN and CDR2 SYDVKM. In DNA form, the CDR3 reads TGTGCCAGCAGTCAACACGGAGGTGGCAATCAGCCCCAGCATTTT. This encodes CASSQHGGGNQPQHF.

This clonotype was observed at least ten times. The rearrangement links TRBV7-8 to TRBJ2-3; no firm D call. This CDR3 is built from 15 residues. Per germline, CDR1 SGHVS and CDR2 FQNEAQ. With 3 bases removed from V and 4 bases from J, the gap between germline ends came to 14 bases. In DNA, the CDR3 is TGTGCCAGCAGCTTTAAGGCCCAGTGGGCAGATACGCAGTATTTT. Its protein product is CASSFKAQWADTQYF.

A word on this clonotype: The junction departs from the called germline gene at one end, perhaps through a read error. CDR3 loop: CTSSLTYNEQFF. The DNA for the CDR3 is TGTACCAGCAGTTTGACCTACAATGAGCAGTTCTTC. The chain links TRBV28 to TRBJ2-1; D gene unclear. The germline V gene encodes CDR1 MDHEN and CDR2 SYDVKM. This CDR3 has 12 residues.

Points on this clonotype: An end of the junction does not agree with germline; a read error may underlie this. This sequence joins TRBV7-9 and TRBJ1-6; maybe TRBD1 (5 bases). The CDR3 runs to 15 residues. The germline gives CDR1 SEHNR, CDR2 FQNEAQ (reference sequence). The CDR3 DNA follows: TGTGCCATCAGCTTAGGAGATGGCAGGGTTTCACCCCTCGACTTT. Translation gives CAISLGDGRVSPLDF.

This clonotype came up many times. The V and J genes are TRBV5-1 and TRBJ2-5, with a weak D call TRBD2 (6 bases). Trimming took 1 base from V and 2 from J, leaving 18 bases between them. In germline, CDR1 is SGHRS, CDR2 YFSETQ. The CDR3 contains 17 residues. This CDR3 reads CASSLNGLARIQETQYF. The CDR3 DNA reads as TGCGCCAGCAGCTTGAATGGGCTAGCGAGAATACAAGAGACCCAGTACTTC. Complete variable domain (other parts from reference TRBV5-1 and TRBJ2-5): KAGVTQTPRYLIKTRGQQVTLSCSPISGHRSVSWYQQTPGQGLQFLFEYFSETQRNKGNFPGRFSGRQFSNSRSEMNVSTLELGDSALYLCASSLNGLARIQETQYFGPGTRLLVL.

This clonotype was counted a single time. CDR3 bases: TGTGCCAGCAGCCCAGCGGGGGGGGCCCAAGAGACCCAGTACTTC. As protein: CASSPAGGAQETQYF. The chain recombines TRBV7-9 with TRBJ2-5, with TRBD2 identical over 10 bases. J lost 1 base, V lost 5 bases, and 4 bases had no gene match. Germline V gives CDR1 SEHNR, CDR2 FQNEAQ (reference sequence). This CDR3 is built from 15 residues.

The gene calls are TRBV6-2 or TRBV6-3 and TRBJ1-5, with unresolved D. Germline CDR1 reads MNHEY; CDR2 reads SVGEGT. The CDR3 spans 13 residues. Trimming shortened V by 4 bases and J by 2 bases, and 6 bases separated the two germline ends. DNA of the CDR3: TGTGCCAGCAGTTCGGCAGGCAATCAGCCCCAGCATTTT. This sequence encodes CASSSAGNQPQHF.

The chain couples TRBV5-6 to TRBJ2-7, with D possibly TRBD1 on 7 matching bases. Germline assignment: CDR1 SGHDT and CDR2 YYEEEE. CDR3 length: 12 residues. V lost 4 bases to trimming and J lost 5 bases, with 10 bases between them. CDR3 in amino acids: CASSRGTDEQYF. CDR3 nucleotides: TGTGCCAGCAGCCGCGGGACAGACGAGCAGTACTTC.

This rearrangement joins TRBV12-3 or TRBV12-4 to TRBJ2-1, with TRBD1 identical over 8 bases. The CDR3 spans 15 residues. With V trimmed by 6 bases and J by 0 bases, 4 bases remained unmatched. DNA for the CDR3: TGTGCCAGCAGGGCAACAGGGGGCTCCTACAATGAGCAGTTCTTC. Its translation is CASRATGGSYNEQFF.

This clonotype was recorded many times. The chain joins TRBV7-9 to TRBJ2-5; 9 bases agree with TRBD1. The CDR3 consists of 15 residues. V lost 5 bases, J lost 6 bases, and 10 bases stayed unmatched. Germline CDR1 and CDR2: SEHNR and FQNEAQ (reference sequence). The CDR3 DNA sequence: TGTGCCAGCAGCCCAGGGACAGGGTTTATGAAGACCCAGTACTTC. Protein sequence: CASSPGTGFMKTQYF.

The CDR3 is CASSLGQGFTGELFF. The CDR3 coding sequence is TGTGCCAGCAGCCTTGGACAGGGATTTACCGGGGAGCTGTTTTTT. The chain is built from TRBV5-8 and TRBJ2-2; TRBD1 aligns across 8 bases. The CDR3 has 15 amino acids. The ends lost 4 bases at V and 5 bases at J; junction bases unmatched: 7. In germline, CDR1 is SGHTS, CDR2 YDEGEE.

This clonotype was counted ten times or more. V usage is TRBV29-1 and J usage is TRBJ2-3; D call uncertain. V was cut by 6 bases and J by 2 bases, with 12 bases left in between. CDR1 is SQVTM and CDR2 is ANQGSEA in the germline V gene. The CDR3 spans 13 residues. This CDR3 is CSVDEIHTDTQYF. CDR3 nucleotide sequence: TGCAGCGTAGACGAAATCCACACAGATACGCAGTATTTT.

The CDR3: CASSITGNDEQFF. As DNA, the CDR3 is TGTGCCAGTAGTATAACGGGAAACGACGAGCAGTTCTTC. J is TRBJ2-1 and V is TRBV19; D perhaps matches TRBD2 (5 bases). The germline V gene has CDR1 LNHDA and CDR2 SQIVND (reference sequence). The CDR3 extends over 13 amino acids. With 2 bases removed from V and 10 bases from J, the gap between germline ends came to 12 bases. Full variable domain (outside the CDR3, taken from reference TRBV19 and TRBJ2-1): DGGITQSPKYLFRKEGQNVTLSCEQNLNHDAMYWYRQDPGQGLRLIYYSQIVNDFQKGDIAEGYSVSREKKESFPLTVTSAQKNPTAFYLCASSITGNDEQFFGPGTRLTVL.

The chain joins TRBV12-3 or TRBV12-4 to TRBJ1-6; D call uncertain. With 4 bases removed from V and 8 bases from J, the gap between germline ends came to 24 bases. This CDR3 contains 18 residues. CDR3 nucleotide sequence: TGTGCCAGCAGTTCCCTCGGGAGATTTAAGCCCGATGATTCACCCCTCCACTTT. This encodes CASSSLGRFKPDDSPLHF.

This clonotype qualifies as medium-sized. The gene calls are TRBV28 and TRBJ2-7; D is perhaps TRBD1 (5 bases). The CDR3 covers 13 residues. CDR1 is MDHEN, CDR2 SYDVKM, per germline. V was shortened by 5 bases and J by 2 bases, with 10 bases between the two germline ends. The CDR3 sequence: CASSPAGPYEQYF. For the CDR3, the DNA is TGTGCCAGCAGTCCGGCAGGGCCCTACGAGCAGTACTTC.

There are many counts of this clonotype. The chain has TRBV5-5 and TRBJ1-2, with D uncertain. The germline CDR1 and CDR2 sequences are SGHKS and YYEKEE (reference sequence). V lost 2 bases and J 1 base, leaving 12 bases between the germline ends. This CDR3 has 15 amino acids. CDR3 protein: CASSFSPGDNYGYTF. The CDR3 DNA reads TGTGCCAGCAGCTTTTCCCCTGGGGATAACTATGGCTACACCTTC.

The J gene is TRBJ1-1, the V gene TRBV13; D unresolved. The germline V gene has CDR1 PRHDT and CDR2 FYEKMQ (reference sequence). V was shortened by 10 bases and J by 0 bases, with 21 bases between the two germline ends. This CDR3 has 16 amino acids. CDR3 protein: CATAWAGSGVNTEAFF. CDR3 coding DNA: TGTGCCACCGCTTGGGCCGGGAGTGGGGTGAACACTGAAGCTTTCTTT.

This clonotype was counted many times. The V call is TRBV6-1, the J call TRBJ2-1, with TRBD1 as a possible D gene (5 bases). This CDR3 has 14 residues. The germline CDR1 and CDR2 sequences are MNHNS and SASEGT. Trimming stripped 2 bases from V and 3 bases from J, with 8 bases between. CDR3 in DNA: TGTGCCAGCAGTGAATTGACAGTCTACAATGAGCAGTTCTTC. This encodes CASSELTVYNEQFF.

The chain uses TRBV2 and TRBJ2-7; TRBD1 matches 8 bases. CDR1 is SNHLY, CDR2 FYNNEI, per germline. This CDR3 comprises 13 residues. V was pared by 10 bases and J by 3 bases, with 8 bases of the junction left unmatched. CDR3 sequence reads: CATDRGEGYEQYF. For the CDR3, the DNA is TGTGCCACAGACAGGGGAGAGGGCTACGAGCAGTACTTC.

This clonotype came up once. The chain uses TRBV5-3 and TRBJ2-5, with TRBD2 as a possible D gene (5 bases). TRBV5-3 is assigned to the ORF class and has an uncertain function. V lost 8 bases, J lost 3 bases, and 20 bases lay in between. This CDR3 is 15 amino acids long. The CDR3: CASSPKRRVEETQYF. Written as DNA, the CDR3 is TGTGCCAGCAGCCCGAAGAGGCGGGTAGAAGAGACCCAGTACTTC.

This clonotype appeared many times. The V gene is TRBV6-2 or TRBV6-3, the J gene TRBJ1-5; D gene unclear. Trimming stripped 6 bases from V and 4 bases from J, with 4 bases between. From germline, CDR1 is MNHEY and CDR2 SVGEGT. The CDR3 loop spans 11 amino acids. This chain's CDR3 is CASSINQPQHF. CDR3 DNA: TGTGCCAGCAGCATAAATCAGCCCCAGCATTTT.